This TCR beta chain originates from a study of memory CD4+ T cells and cytomegalovirus serostatus. Findings of the study overall: Each of approximately 73 CMV-associated TCRbeta sequences occurred in one to five individuals.

The sort gate was single viable CD3+CD4+CD8-CD45RO+ cells for memory CD4+ T cells. Deletions cut 0 bases from V and 5 bases from J, with 6 bases between. The CDR3 length is 13 residues. Germline CDR1 and CDR2: SGHRS and YFSETQ. In the authors' workflow: After removing out-of-frame reads, 2,204,828 distinct TCRbeta sequences remained. Sequenced by immunoSEQ multiplex PCR; TCRdb stores in-frame clones only, minus some. That table is the source of V, J and clone size, and D and trimming were worked out from the DNA. The table lists fewer than 90,000 clones, roughly 78% of them singletons. About this clone itself: Antigen unknown.

This sequence joins TRBV5-1 and TRBJ2-1; D gene unclear. This TCR came from an adult in good health and CMV-seropositive. The material sequenced was memory CD4+ T cells from blood. As DNA, the CDR3 is TGCGCCAGCAGCTTGGGCGTGAACAATGAGCAGTTCTTC. Translation: CASSLGVNNEQFF.